This T cell receptor (beta chain) was observed in a study of T cell repertoires in cytomegalovirus infection (dated by TCRdb to the late 2010s). Regarding the study in general: The HLA type of each donor mattered for the analysis, because public TCR beta signatures pointed to carriage of CMV infection along with the matching HLA type.

On the study overall, not on this receptor specifically: In both this cohort and an independent cohort of 350 or so donors, the cumulative frequency of public TCR beta family members distinguished carriers of CMV infection plus the relevant HLA type. In the ex vivo response, HLA-C-restricted CMV-specific TCR beta clonotypes were dominant, and in two of eight donors the single most frequent clonotype came from this HLA-C-restricted group.

Data came from an Illumina HiSeq 1500. The public reads were run again by TCRdb, first through fastp at Q25 and then through MiXCR, and only productive beta chains were kept. Each CDR3 protein appears once, grouped with its most common genes and DNA. This sample lists roughly 230,000 distinct CDR3 sequences; roughly 20% were detected once. The ten biggest clones cover 15% to 20% of the sample. In the germline V gene (reference sequence), CDR1 corresponds to SEHNR and CDR2 to FQNEAQ. V and J lose 3 bases and 0 bases, and a span of 14 bases separates them. The CDR3 covers 16 residues, taking in both the cysteine and the phenylalanine. Only the CDR3 part of the read is kept: 48 bases, read in frame from the first base. Remarks on this clonotype: This receptor's antigen is unknown. No qualities accompany the bases; no much larger clone lies one base away.

The sample comprised CD8+ T cells from PBMCs. The chain is encoded by TRBV7-9 joined to TRBJ1-1, with TRBD1 tentatively as D gene (5 bases match). The TCR originated in a human donor in good health (CMV status not recorded). Some clones in this sample may be carry-over from other donors' samples. The DNA sequence follows: TGTGCCAGCAGCTTGAGGGACTTGGGGCTGAACACTGAAGCTTTCTTT. It codes for CASSLRDLGLNTEAFF.